This T cell receptor beta chain was found in a study of T-cell reconstitution after alpha-beta-depleted transplantation in children. The study's findings and limits: Counts and diversity of T cells one year after transplant came mostly from newly produced T cells. The origin of alpha-beta T cells about two months after transplant was reportedly several hundred expanded graft clones. Some patients owed their high day-60 TCRbeta diversity to surviving recipient T cells and thymic progenitors.

This clonotype was detected many times. Its antigen is as yet unknown. Unique molecular identifiers tagged the TCRbeta library. TCRdb reanalysed the PCR reads using MiXCR and keeps one entry per CDR3 protein. The table shows roughly 100,000 distinct CDR3 sequences, with approximately 5.4% occurring only once. Germline V lookup: CDR1 DFQATT, CDR2 SNEGSKA (reference sequence). V lost 3 bases to trimming and J lost 1 base; unmatched junction nucleotides: 3. The CDR3 consists of 14 residues. The starting material was PBMCs, mostly from graft donor cells, obtained 60 days after TCRalphabeta/CD19-depleted stem cell transplant. This sequence joins TRBV20-1 and TRBJ2-3; 8 nucleotides line up with TRBD2. The clonotype comes from a female patient aged 2 to 10 who had a stem cell transplant for Fanconi anemia, so the T cells may come from the graft donor. The CDR3 is CSASGRAGTDTQYF. The CDR3 region has the DNA TGCAGTGCTAGCGGGAGGGCTGGCACAGATACGCAGTATTTT.